The clone carrying this T cell receptor beta chain has a handful of counts. Its antigen is currently unknown. These data come from a study of beta chain features in type 1 diabetes. V lost 5 bases, J lost 2 bases, and 6 bases stayed unmatched. The CDR3 totals 15 residues. CDR1 is SGHTA and CDR2 is FQGTGA in the germline V gene. Study findings and constraints: TCRB CDR3s were moderately but significantly shorter in Type 1 diabetes patients in all four CD4+ subsets.

Investigators reverse transcribed all isolated RNA, so they sequenced expressed TCRB transcripts. Data came from immunoSEQ multiplex PCR; TCRdb stores just in-frame clones and leaves some out. The sample yields 600,000 to 700,000 clones, around 12% seen once. Sequenced material: naive CD4+ T cells from blood. This clonotype was sampled from a man aged 25 to 45 with type 1 diabetes. This chain links TRBV7-3 with TRBJ2-3; 8 nucleotides line up with TRBD2. CDR3 amino acids: CASSPRGGLTDTQYF. The CDR3 DNA reads as TGTGCCAGCAGCCCCCGGGGGGGCCTCACAGATACGCAGTATTTT.